These T cell receptor beta chains were read from a single sample in a study of T cell responses to AZD1222 COVID-19 vaccine. The data were produced by immunoSEQ multiplex PCR, yet TCRdb's version contains in-frame clones alone and is incomplete. The repertoire consists of fewer than 120,000 clones, with approximately 92% occurring once and the leading ten covering more than 2%. The sequences come from peripheral blood, collected 28 days after the second AZD1222 dose. The receptor set was obtained from an adult who received the AZD1222 COVID-19 vaccine. Each CDR3 is given with its conserved first and last residue. D genes are given only for firm matches. Clone sizes are given selectively: once, few, many, or a class where the clone is expanded.

TRBJ2-4 | once | TRBV7-2 | . | TGTGCCAGCAGCTTGGGTGGGACAGCCAAAAACATTCAGTACTTC | CASSLGGTAKNIQYF
TRBJ1-3 | . | TRBV14 | . | TGTGCCAGCAGCCAAGCCTCTGGAAACACCATATATTTT | CASSQASGNTIYF
TRBJ2-7 | . | TRBV27 | TRBD1 | TGTGCCAGCAGTTCGGGGACAGGCTACGAGCAGTACTTC | CASSSGTGYEQYF
TRBJ2-7 | . | TRBV7-9 | TRBD1 | TGTGCCAGCAGCGCGACACAGGGGGCAGGGGGCGAGCAGTACTTC | CASSATQGAGGEQYF
TRBJ2-7 | . | TRBV7-9 | TRBD2 | TGTGCCAGCAGCTTAGCGTCTAGCGGGGGTCGGTACGAGCAGTACTTC | CASSLASSGGRYEQYF
TRBJ1-6 | . | TRBV11-2 | TRBD1 | TGTGCCAGCAGCCTCACAGGGGGTTCACCCCTCCACTTT | CASSLTGGSPLHF
TRBJ2-3 | . | TRBV5-1 | TRBD2 | TGCGCCAGCAGCGAGGGGACTAGTGGAGATACGCAGTATTTT | CASSEGTSGDTQYF
TRBJ2-1 | . | TRBV7-2 | TRBD2 | TGTGCCAGCAGCTTAGACCTAGCGGGGGGGAATGAGCAGTTCTTC | CASSLDLAGGNEQFF
TRBJ1-2 | . | TRBV7-6 | . | TGTGCCAGCAGATTTGAAAGTTTTGGGGGCAGGGTTGATGGCTACACCTTC | CASRFESFGGRVDGYTF
TRBJ1-6 | . | TRBV7-8 | TRBD1 | TGTGCCAGCAGAACCGGGACAGTGAGTTCACCCCTCCACTTT | CASRTGTVSSPLHF
TRBJ2-7 | . | TRBV2 | . | TGTGCCAGCAGTGAAGACCGATACGAGCAGTACTTC | CASSEDRYEQYF
TRBJ1-4 | . | TRBV5-1 | . | TGCGCCAGCAGCGCCAGGGTCGGGACTGAAAAACTGTTTTTT | CASSARVGTEKLFF
TRBJ2-1 | . | TRBV6-2/TRBV6-3 | TRBD1 | TGTGCCAGCAGTTCCACAGGGGGCTGGAATGAGCAGTTCTTC | CASSSTGGWNEQFF
TRBJ1-3 | . | TRBV15 | TRBD1 | TGTGCCACCAGCAATGGGAGGGGGCCGTGGACTGGAAACACCATATATTTT | CATSNGRGPWTGNTIYF
TRBJ2-7 | . | TRBV6-2/TRBV6-3 | . | TGTGCCAGCAGTTACGGCCGACTCGAGCAGTACTTC | CASSYGRLEQYF
TRBJ1-4 | . | TRBV19 | . | TGTGCCAGTAGTATCGGGGTTTTTGAAAAACTGTTTTTT | CASSIGVFEKLFF
TRBJ2-3 | few | TRBV28 | . | TGTGCCAGCGGGGGGGCACCCTTGGCAGATACGCAGTATTTT | CASGGAPLADTQYF
TRBJ2-2 | . | TRBV7-2 | TRBD2 | TGTGCCAGCAGGTGGGAGCGGGAGACCGGGGAGCTGTTTTTT | CASRWERETGELFF
TRBJ2-2 | . | TRBV6-4 | . | TGTGCCAGCAGTACAGGGAACACCGGGGAGCTGTTTTTT | CASSTGNTGELFF
TRBJ2-2 | . | TRBV19 | . | TGTGCCAGTAAAATGGGAAAGGCTGCCGGGGAGCTGTTTTTT | CASKMGKAAGELFF
TRBJ2-7 | once | TRBV5-5 | TRBD1 | TGTGCCAGCAGCTTTTCAGGGGGCTACTACGAGCAGTACTTC | CASSFSGGYYEQYF
TRBJ2-2 | . | TRBV4-2 | . | TGTGCCAGCAGCCAAGATCGACTGGTTTCGGCTGCGGAGCTGTTTTTT | CASSQDRLVSAAELFF
TRBJ2-1 | . | TRBV5-1 | TRBD1 | TGCGCCAGCAGCTTGGCCGTACAGGGGTGGAATGAGCAGTTCTTC | CASSLAVQGWNEQFF
TRBJ2-2 | . | TRBV11-3 | . | TGTGCCAGCAGCCAAGGGTCCGGTAAGAACACCGGGGAGCTGTTTTTT | CASSQGSGKNTGELFF
TRBJ1-5 | . | TRBV19 | . | TGTGCCAGTAGTATCGCCCGGAACTGGGGAGGGGGGGGCAATCAGCCCCAGCATTTT | CASSIARNWGGGGNQPQHF
TRBJ2-5 | . | TRBV3-1/TRBV3-2 | . | TGTGCCAGCAGCCAAGAGCTGATAACTTCCTTGGGGACCCAGTACTTC | CASSQELITSLGTQYF
TRBJ2-7 | . | TRBV7-2 | TRBD1 | TGTGCCAGCAGCGCCGACAGGGGAATCTACGAGCAGTACTTC | CASSADRGIYEQYF
TRBJ1-2 | . | TRBV5-5 | . | TGTGCCAGCAGCTTGGGGGCAGGGATAACATATGGCTACACCTTC | CASSLGAGITYGYTF
TRBJ1-3 | . | TRBV6-1 | . | TGTGCCAGCAGTGAACAGGGAACCGGAAACACCATATATTTT | CASSEQGTGNTIYF
TRBJ1-5 | . | TRBV28 | . | TGTGCCAGCAGTGAAAACAGGGTCAGTCAGCCCCAGCATTTT | CASSENRVSQPQHF
TRBJ1-5 | . | TRBV3-1/TRBV3-2 | . | TGTGCCAGCAGCTCCCTACTCGGGCCCCAGCATTTT | CASSSLLGPQHF
TRBJ1-6 | once | TRBV5-6 | . | TGTGCCAGCAGCTTGGAACAGAGCTCCTATAATTCACCCCTCCACTTT | CASSLEQSSYNSPLHF
TRBJ1-1 | . | TRBV3-1/TRBV3-2 | TRBD1 | TGTGCCAGCACTGACAGGGGGCAGTTCGTAGCTTTCTTT | CASTDRGQFVAFF
TRBJ2-1 | . | TRBV7-3 | . | TGTGCCAGCAGCTTAACAACGAGCTCCTACAATGAGCAGTTCTTC | CASSLTTSSYNEQFF
TRBJ1-1 | medium-sized | TRBV9 | . | TGTGCCAGCAGCGTAAACAGGGCCGGCACTGAAGCTTTCTTT | CASSVNRAGTEAFF
TRBJ1-5 | . | TRBV24-1 | . | TGTGCCACCAGCGATATGTGGAGCAATCAGCCCCAGCATTTT | CATSDMWSNQPQHF
TRBJ1-5 | . | TRBV27 | TRBD1 | TGTGCCAGCAGAACGGCCGGGACAGGAAATCAGCCCCAGCATTTT | CASRTAGTGNQPQHF
TRBJ2-5 | . | TRBV24-1 | . | TGTGCCACCAGAGACTGGGGTGAGACCCAGTACTTC | CATRDWGETQYF
TRBJ1-5 | . | TRBV2 | . | TGTGCCAGCAGTGAATTGGGGGGGCAGGGTCAGCCCCAGCATTTT | CASSELGGQGQPQHF
TRBJ2-1 | . | TRBV5-4 | TRBD2 | TGTGCCAGCAGCTTGGTGCTAGCGGGGGCCTATGAGCAGTTCTTC | CASSLVLAGAYEQFF
TRBJ2-1 | . | TRBV11-2 | . | TGTGCCAGCAGCTTAGGTCCGGGCGACAATGAGCAGTTCTTC | CASSLGPGDNEQFF
TRBJ1-2 | . | TRBV4-3 | TRBD1 | TGCGCCAGCAGCCGTAACAGGGGCTCTAACTATGGCTACACCTTC | CASSRNRGSNYGYTF
TRBJ1-3 | . | TRBV3-1/TRBV3-2 | . | TGTGCCAGCAGCCAGAATCGGTCGGACACCATATATTTT | CASSQNRSDTIYF
TRBJ1-6 | . | TRBV20-1 | . | TGCAGTGCGGACCCAGGGTCTGGAGCCCACTTT | CSADPGSGAHF
TRBJ2-7 | . | TRBV7-2 | . | TGTGCCAGCAGCTTAGGGCCAGGGGCCCACGAGCAGTACTTC | CASSLGPGAHEQYF
TRBJ1-4 | . | TRBV6-5 | . | TGTGCCAGCAGTTACGCCAGTTCCTATGAAAAACTGTTTTTT | CASSYASSYEKLFF
TRBJ2-1 | . | TRBV3-1/TRBV3-2 | . | TGTGCCAGCACCACCGGGACGGCCTACAATGAGCAGTTCTTC | CASTTGTAYNEQFF
TRBJ1-2 | . | TRBV19 | TRBD1 | TGTGCCAGTAGTATTACAGGGGGCGCAGGGGGCTACACCTTC | CASSITGGAGGYTF
TRBJ1-1 | . | TRBV7-9 | TRBD1 | TGTGCCAGCACCCGGGACAGGGGGCTCGCTGAAGCTTTCTTT | CASTRDRGLAEAFF
TRBJ1-2 | . | TRBV3-1/TRBV3-2 | . | TGTGCCAGCAGCCAAGAGGCCCGCTCCCGCTACACCTTC | CASSQEARSRYTF
TRBJ1-5 | . | TRBV5-1 | . | TGCGCCAGCAGCTTGGGACCTAATCAGCCCCAGCATTTT | CASSLGPNQPQHF